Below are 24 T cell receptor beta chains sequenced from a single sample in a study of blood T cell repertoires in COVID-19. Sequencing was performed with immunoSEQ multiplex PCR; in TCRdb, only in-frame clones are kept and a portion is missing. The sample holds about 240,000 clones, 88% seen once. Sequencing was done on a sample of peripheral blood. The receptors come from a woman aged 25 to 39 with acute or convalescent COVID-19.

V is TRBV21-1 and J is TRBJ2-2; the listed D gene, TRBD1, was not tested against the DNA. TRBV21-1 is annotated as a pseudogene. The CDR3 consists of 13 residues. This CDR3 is CATKQPVTGELFF. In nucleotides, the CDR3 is TGTGCCACCAAACAACCAGTCACCGGGGAGCTGTTTTTT.

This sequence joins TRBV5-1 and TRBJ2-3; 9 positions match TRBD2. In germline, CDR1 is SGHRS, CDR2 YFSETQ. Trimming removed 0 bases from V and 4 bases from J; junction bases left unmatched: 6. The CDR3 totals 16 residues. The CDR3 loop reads CASSLAQRGAPDTQYF. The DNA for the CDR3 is TGCGCCAGCAGCTTGGCCCAGCGGGGGGCACCAGATACGCAGTATTTT.

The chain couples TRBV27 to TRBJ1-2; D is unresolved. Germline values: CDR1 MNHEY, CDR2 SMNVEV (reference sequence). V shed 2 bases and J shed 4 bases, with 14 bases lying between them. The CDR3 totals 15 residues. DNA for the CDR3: TGTGCCAGCAGTTTAAGTCCGGGGAGCCCCTATGGCTACACCTTC. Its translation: CASSLSPGSPYGYTF.

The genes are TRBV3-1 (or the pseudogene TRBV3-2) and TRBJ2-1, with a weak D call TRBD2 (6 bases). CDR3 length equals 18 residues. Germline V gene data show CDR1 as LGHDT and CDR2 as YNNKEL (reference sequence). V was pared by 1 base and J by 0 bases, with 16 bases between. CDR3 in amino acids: CASSQVSQVGSSYNEQFF. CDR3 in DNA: TGTGCCAGCAGCCAAGTTTCTCAGGTCGGGAGCTCCTACAATGAGCAGTTCTTC.

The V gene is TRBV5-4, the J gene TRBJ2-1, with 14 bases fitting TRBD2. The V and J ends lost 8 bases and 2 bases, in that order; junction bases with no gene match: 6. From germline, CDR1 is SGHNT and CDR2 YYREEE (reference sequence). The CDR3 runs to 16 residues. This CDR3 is CARRTSGRPPYNEQFF. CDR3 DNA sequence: TGTGCCAGACGGACTAGCGGGAGGCCTCCCTACAATGAGCAGTTCTTC.

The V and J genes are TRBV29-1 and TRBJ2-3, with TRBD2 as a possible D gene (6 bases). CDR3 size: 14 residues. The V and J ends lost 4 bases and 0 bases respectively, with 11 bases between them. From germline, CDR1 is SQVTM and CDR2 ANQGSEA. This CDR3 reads CSVVGGTSTDTQYF. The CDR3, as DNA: TGCAGCGTTGTAGGCGGGACTAGCACAGATACGCAGTATTTT.

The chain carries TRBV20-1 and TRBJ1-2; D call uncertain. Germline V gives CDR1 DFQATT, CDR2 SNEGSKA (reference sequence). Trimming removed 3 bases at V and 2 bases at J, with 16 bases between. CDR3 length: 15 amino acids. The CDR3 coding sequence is TGCAGTGCTAGTCACAACCGGGATACCAACTATGGCTACACCTTC. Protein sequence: CSASHNRDTNYGYTF.

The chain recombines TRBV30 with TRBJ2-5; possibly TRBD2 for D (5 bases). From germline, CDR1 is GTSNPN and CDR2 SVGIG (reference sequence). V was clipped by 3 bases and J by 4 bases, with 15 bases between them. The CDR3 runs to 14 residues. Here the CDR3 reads CAWSRIERLETQYF. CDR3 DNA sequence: TGTGCCTGGAGCAGGATCGAGCGGCTAGAGACCCAGTACTTC.

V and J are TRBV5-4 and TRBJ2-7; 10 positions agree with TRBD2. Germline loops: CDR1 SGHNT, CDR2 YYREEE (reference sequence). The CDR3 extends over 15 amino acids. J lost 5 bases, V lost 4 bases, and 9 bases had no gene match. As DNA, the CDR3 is TGTGCCAGCAGCCTGGCTAGCGGGAGATTAGACGAGCAGTACTTC. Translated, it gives CASSLASGRLDEQYF.

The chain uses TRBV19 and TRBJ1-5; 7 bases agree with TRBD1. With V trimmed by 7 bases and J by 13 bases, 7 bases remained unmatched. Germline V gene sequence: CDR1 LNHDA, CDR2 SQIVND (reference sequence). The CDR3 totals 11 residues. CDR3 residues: CASTRDSLQHF. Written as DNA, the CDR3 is TGTGCCAGTACCCGGGACAGTCTACAGCATTTT.

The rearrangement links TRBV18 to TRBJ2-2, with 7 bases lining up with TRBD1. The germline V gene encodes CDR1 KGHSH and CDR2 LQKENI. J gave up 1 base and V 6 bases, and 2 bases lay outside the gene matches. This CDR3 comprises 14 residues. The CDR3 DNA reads TGTGCCAGCTCTCGGACAGGGAACACCGGGGAGCTGTTTTTT. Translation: CASSRTGNTGELFF. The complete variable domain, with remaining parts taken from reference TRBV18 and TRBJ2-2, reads NAGVMQNPRHLVRRRGQEARLRCSPMKGHSHVYWYRQLPEEGLKFMVYLQKENIIDESGMPKERFSAEFPKEGPSILRIQQVVRGDSAAYFCASSRTGNTGELFFGEGSRLTVL.

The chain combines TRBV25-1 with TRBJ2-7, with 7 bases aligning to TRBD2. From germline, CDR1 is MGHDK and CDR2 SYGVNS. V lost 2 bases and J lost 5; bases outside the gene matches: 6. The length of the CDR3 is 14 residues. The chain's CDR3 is CASSEAGRTHEQYF. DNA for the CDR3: TGTGCCAGCAGTGAAGCCGGGAGGACCCACGAGCAGTACTTC.

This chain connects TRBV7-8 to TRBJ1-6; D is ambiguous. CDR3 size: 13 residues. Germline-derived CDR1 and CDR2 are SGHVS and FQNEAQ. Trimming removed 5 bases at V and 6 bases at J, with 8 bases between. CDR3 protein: CASSNGGNSPLHF. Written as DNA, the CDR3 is TGTGCCAGCAGCAACGGCGGTAATTCACCCCTCCACTTT.

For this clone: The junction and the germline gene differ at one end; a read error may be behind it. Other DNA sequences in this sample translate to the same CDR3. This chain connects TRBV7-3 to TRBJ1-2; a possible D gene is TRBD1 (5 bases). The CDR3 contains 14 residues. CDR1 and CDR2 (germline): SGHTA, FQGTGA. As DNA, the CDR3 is TGTGCCAGCAGCGTAACCGGGGCCGGGGGTGGCTACACCTTC. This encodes CASSVTGAGGGYTF.

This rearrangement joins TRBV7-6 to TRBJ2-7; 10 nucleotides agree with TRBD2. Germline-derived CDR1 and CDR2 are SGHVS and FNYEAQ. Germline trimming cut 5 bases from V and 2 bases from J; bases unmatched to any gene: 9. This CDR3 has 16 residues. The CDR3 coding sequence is TGTGCCAGCAGCCCACTCATAGCGGGAGGCCCCTACGAGCAGTACTTC. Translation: CASSPLIAGGPYEQYF.

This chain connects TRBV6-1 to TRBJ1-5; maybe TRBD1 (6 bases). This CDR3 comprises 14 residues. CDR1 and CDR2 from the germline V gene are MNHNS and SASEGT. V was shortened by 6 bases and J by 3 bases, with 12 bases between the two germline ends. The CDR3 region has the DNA TGTGCCAGCAGAGGGGGTGTTCTCAATCAGCCCCAGCATTTT. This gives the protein CASRGGVLNQPQHF.

CDR3: CASSAGLAETYEQYF. The DNA for the CDR3 is TGTGCCAGCAGCGCGGGACTAGCGGAGACCTACGAGCAGTACTTC. The V gene is TRBV9, the J gene TRBJ2-7; 11 bases are a match to TRBD2. Germline lookup yields CDR1 SGDLS and CDR2 YYNGEE. V gave up 3 bases and J gave up 2 bases; unmatched junction bases: 4. There are 15 residues in the CDR3.

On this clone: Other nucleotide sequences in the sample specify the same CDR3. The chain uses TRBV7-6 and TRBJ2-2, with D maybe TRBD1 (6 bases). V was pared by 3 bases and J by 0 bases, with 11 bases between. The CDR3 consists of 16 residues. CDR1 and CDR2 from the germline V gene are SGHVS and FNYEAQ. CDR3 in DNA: TGTGCCAGCAGCTTTACCGGGACACCGAACACCGGGGAGCTGTTTTTT. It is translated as CASSFTGTPNTGELFF. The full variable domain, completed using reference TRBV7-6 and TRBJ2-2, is GAGVSQSPRYKVTKRGQDVALRCDPISGHVSLYWYRQALGQGPEFLTYFNYEAQQDKSGLPNDRFSAERPEGSISTLTIQRTEQRDSAMYRCASSFTGTPNTGELFFGEGSRLTVL.

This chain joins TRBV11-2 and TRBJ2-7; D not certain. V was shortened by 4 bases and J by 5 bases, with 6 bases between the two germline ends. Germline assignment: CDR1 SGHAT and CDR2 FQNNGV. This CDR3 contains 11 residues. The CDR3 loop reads CASSYPNEQYF. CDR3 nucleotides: TGTGCCAGCAGCTATCCCAACGAGCAGTACTTC.

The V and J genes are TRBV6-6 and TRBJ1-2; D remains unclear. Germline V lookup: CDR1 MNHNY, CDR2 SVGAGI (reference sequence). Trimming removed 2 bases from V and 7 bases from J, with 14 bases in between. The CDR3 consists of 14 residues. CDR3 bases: TGTGCCAGCAGTTACATTTTGGCGGCGGGTGGCTACACCTTC. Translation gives CASSYILAAGGYTF.

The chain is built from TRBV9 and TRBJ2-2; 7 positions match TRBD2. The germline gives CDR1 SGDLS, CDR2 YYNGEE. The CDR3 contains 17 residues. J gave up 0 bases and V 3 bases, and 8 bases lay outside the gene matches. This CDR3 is CASSASTSEANTGELFF. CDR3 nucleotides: TGTGCCAGCAGCGCAAGCACTAGCGAGGCGAACACCGGGGAGCTGTTTTTT.

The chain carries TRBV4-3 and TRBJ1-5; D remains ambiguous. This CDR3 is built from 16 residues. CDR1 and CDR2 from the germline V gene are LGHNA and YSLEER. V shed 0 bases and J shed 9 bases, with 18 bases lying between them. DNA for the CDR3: TGCGCCAGCAGCCAAGATGGTAGGTTGGGCATTGGGCCCCAGCATTTT. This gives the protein CASSQDGRLGIGPQHF.

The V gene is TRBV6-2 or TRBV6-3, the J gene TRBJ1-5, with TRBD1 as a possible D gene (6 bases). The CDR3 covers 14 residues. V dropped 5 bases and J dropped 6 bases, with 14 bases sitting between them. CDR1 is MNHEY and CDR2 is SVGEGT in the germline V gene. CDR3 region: CASSTNPRGQPQHF. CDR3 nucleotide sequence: TGTGCCAGCAGTACGAATCCCAGGGGTCAGCCCCAGCATTTT.

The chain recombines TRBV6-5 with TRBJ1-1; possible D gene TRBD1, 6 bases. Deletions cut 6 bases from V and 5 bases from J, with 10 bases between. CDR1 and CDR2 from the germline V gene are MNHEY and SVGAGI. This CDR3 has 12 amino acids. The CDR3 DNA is TGTGCCAGCAGCAGGGGCGCTACTGAAGCTTTCTTT. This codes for CASSRGATEAFF.